A selection of T cell receptor beta chains follows, all from one sample in a study of cytomegalovirus exposure and HLA in healthy donors. Only in-frame clones appear in the TCRdb table, and some are missing; sequencing was by immunoSEQ multiplex PCR. Among around 100,000 clones listed, 75% were seen once. The sequencing sample was made of PBMCs. The receptor set was obtained from a male donor in good health and CMV-seropositive. Each CDR3 is given without its conserved first and last residue. The order of the fields is V gene, D gene, CDR3 length, J gene, CDR3 protein. A D gene is named only where the DNA matches it firmly.

TRBV23-1	TRBD2	13	TRBJ2-1	ASSHYGGAGNEQF
TRBV4-2	TRBD2	15	TRBJ2-5	ASSQVLAGGAGETQY
TRBV7-2	NA	13	TRBJ2-2	ASSWTLGDTGELF
TRBV29-1	NA	11	TRBJ2-3	SGDGGTTDTQY
TRBV2	NA	12	TRBJ2-7	ASSWGVRGDEQY
TRBV7-2	NA	11	TRBJ1-1	ASSPSGYTEAF
TRBV4-2	NA	12	TRBJ2-3	ASSQSLGADTQY
TRBV7-2	NA	13	TRBJ1-4	ASRGGRGPNEKLF
TRBV5-1	TRBD1	11	TRBJ1-2	ASSPGQGPGYT
TRBV21-1	NA	13	TRBJ1-5	ASSKGGQGLGPQH
TRBV27	TRBD1	15	TRBJ1-6	ASSLRDRGIPNSPLH
TRBV4-3	NA	16	TRBJ1-3	ASSQDPLRRGSGNTIY
TRBV5-1	NA	11	TRBJ1-1	ASSLAARAEAF
TRBV7-7	TRBD1	13	TRBJ2-2	ASSSGQPNTGELF
TRBV9	NA	15	TRBJ2-2	ASSPRPSGRWTGELF
TRBV4-2	NA	12	TRBJ1-1	ASSQAKDRMIAF
TRBV27	NA	15	TRBJ1-6	ASSLFVPSSYNSPLH
TRBV10-3	TRBD1	16	TRBJ2-7	AIRSGTGPKRPTYEQY